One sample yielded the 21 T cell receptor beta chains listed below, sequenced in a study of T cells in Graves' hyperthyroidism and ophthalmopathy. What was amplified from RNA transcripts were TCR beta CDR3 regions. TCR CDR3 underwent first-round RT-PCR with the HTBI primer set. TCRdb re-analysed the multiplex PCR reads in MiXCR, keeping a single row per CDR3 protein. The table shows some 210,000 distinct CDR3 sequences, with more than 15% occurring only once. The sequenced sample was blood. The receptors here all came from a man aged 45-60 years with Graves' hyperthyroidism.

The gene calls are TRBV28 and TRBJ2-1; 7 bases line up with TRBD2. V lost 8 bases to trimming and J lost 6 bases; unmatched junction nucleotides: 10. CDR1 is MDHEN, CDR2 SYDVKM, per germline. The length of the CDR3 is 14 residues. The CDR3 is CASDGAGRSNEQFF. Written as DNA, the CDR3 is TGTGCCAGCGATGGAGCGGGACGGTCCAATGAGCAGTTCTTC.

This clonotype appeared a few times. The chain employs TRBV28 and TRBJ2-3; no clear D. CDR1 is MDHEN, CDR2 SYDVKM, per germline. The germline V and J ends were trimmed by 3 bases and 4 bases, with 14 bases remaining between them. The CDR3 has 15 residues. CDR3 in DNA: TGTGCCAGCAGTTTGGGTCAAAAGAGCGCAGATACGCAGTATTTT. Encoded protein: CASSLGQKSADTQYF.

The V and J genes are TRBV12-3 or TRBV12-4 and TRBJ1-2; the match to TRBD1 covers 9 bases. V trimming: 6 bases; J trimming: 5 bases; junction bases outside the gene matches: 10. The CDR3 runs 15 residues. The CDR3 region has the DNA TGTGCCAGCAGACTCCTACAGGGGGCGCCTTATGGCTACACCTTC. Residues: CASRLLQGAPYGYTF.

The chain links TRBV28 to TRBJ2-1, with TRBD2 matching over 9 bases. From germline, CDR1 is MDHEN and CDR2 SYDVKM. The CDR3 extends over 14 amino acids. The ends lost 3 bases at V and 6 bases at J; junction bases unmatched: 3. The CDR3 here is CASSLASGINEQFF. In DNA form, the CDR3 reads TGTGCCAGCAGTTTGGCTAGCGGGATCAATGAGCAGTTCTTC.

There are many counts of this clonotype. The chain uses TRBV3-1 and TRBJ2-7; D is unresolved. Trimming removed 1 base at V and 2 bases at J, with 9 bases between. The germline V gene encodes CDR1 LGHDT and CDR2 YNNKEL (reference sequence). This CDR3 has 14 residues. The CDR3 spells CASSQGSVTYEQYF. CDR3 coding DNA: TGTGCCAGCAGCCAAGGTTCTGTAACCTACGAGCAGTACTTC.

The chain joins TRBV4-2 to TRBJ1-6; tentatively, D is TRBD1 (6 bases). The germline gives CDR1 LGHNA, CDR2 YNFKEQ. Trimming stripped 0 bases from V and 9 bases from J, with 12 bases between. The CDR3 consists of 15 residues. Written as DNA, the CDR3 is TGTGCCAGCAGCCAAGATGCACAGGGCGTTTCACCCCTCCACTTT. Protein product: CASSQDAQGVSPLHF.

The table lists this clonotype with a few counts. The rearrangement uses TRBV9 and TRBJ2-1; 8 bases match TRBD1. J was trimmed by 15 bases and V by 4 bases; bases with no gene match: 15. The CDR3 totals 14 residues. Germline values: CDR1 SGDLS, CDR2 YYNGEE. The DNA of the CDR3 is TGTGCCAGCAGCCCTCGACCTGGGACAGGTGTCCGGTTCTTC. It is translated as CASSPRPGTGVRFF.

This clonotype was seen many times. The chain has TRBV7-9 and TRBJ2-3; 8 nucleotides align to TRBD1. Germline V gene sequence: CDR1 SEHNR, CDR2 FQNEAQ (reference sequence). This CDR3 is 15 amino acids long. V gave up 4 bases and J gave up 4 bases; unmatched junction bases: 7. CDR3 region: CASSSKDRDADTQYF. The CDR3 coding sequence is TGTGCCAGCAGCTCCAAGGACAGGGATGCAGATACGCAGTATTTT.

This clonotype came up many times. The chain joins TRBV18 to TRBJ1-1; 7 nucleotides agree with TRBD1. The CDR3 contains 15 residues. V lost 6 bases to trimming and J lost 0 bases; unmatched junction nucleotides: 7. The germline CDR1 and CDR2 sequences are KGHSH and LQKENI. CDR3 residues: CASSYRGPMNTEAFF. The CDR3, as DNA: TGTGCCAGCTCGTACAGGGGTCCGATGAACACTGAAGCTTTCTTT.

This clonotype was recorded many times. The chain uses TRBV4-3 and TRBJ2-7, with 9 bases aligning to TRBD1. Germline CDR1 LGHNA, CDR2 YSLEER. The CDR3 spans 17 residues. V lost 0 bases and J lost 5; bases outside the gene matches: 11. For the CDR3, the DNA is TGCGCCAGCAGCCAAGATCTCGGGGGACAGGGTGGCCACGAGCAGTACTTC. Encoded protein: CASSQDLGGQGGHEQYF.

The rearrangement joins TRBV11-3 to TRBJ2-4; D unclear. This CDR3 is built from 14 residues. With 0 bases removed from V and 2 bases from J, the gap between germline ends came to 5 bases. Germline values: CDR1 SGHNT, CDR2 YENEEA. The CDR3 DNA reads as TGTGCCAGCAGCTTAGATGGAACCAAAAACATTCAGTACTTC. Amino acids: CASSLDGTKNIQYF.

This clonotype was seen at least ten times. This chain connects TRBV20-1 to TRBJ2-3; 11 nucleotides match TRBD2. J was trimmed by 4 bases and V by 2 bases; bases with no gene match: 8. The CDR3 totals 16 residues. Germline V CDR1 and CDR2: DFQATT, SNEGSKA (reference sequence). The CDR3 region has the DNA TGCAGTGCTAGATACTTACTAGCGGGAGAGGCAGATACGCAGTATTTT. The encoded protein is CSARYLLAGEADTQYF.

This clonotype has more than one count but fewer than ten. The V gene is TRBV20-1, the J gene TRBJ1-5, with TRBD1 identical over 7 bases. The CDR3 contains 14 residues. Germline CDR1 and CDR2: DFQATT and SNEGSKA (reference sequence). V shed 3 bases and J 6 bases; nucleotides not matched to a gene: 8. CDR3 amino acids: CSARGRGPGQPQHF. The CDR3 nucleotides are TGCAGTGCTAGGGGGAGGGGGCCCGGTCAGCCCCAGCATTTT.

This chain uses TRBV2 with TRBJ2-3; D is possibly TRBD1 (5 bases). The CDR3 consists of 16 residues. With 8 bases removed from V and 0 bases from J, the gap between germline ends came to 18 bases. CDR1 is SNHLY, CDR2 FYNNEI, per germline. CDR3: CASWGGQAISTDTQYF. For the CDR3, the DNA is TGTGCCAGCTGGGGCGGACAAGCCATTAGCACAGATACGCAGTATTTT.

This clonotype was found many times. This chain connects TRBV28 to TRBJ2-1; 8 nucleotides line up with TRBD2. This CDR3 is 16 amino acids long. V shed 6 bases, J shed 4 bases, and the junction held 11 bases outside the gene matches. CDR1 is MDHEN, CDR2 SYDVKM, per germline. As DNA, the CDR3 is TGTGCCAGCAGCCCGGGAGGGGAGGGAGATTACAATGAGCAGTTCTTC. It encodes CASSPGGEGDYNEQFF. The whole variable domain, remainder taken from reference TRBV28 and TRBJ2-1, is DVKVTQSSRYLVKRTGEKVFLECVQDMDHENMFWYRQDPGLGLRLIYFSYDVKMKEKGDIPEGYSVSREKKERFSLILESASTNQTSMYLCASSPGGEGDYNEQFFGPGTRLTVL.

This clonotype occurred a few times. The V gene is TRBV7-9, the J gene TRBJ1-1; 8 bases are a match to TRBD1. This CDR3 is built from 16 residues. Germline V lookup: CDR1 SEHNR, CDR2 FQNEAQ (reference sequence). The V and J ends lost 5 bases and 2 bases, in that order; junction bases with no gene match: 10. The CDR3 DNA sequence: TGTGCCAGCAGCCCTCGACAGGGGCGCCGAAACACTGAAGCTTTCTTT. This gives the protein CASSPRQGRRNTEAFF.

This clonotype was seen repeatedly, ten times or more. V is TRBV28 and J is TRBJ2-5; D not resolved. The ends were cut back, 3 bases at V and 0 bases at J, with 8 bases in the middle. This CDR3 has 14 residues. CDR1 MDHEN and CDR2 SYDVKM come from the germline V gene. CDR3 bases: TGTGCCAGCAGTTTGGAACCTAACCAAGAGACCCAGTACTTC. Translating it yields CASSLEPNQETQYF.

This chain links TRBV12-3 or TRBV12-4 with TRBJ2-1; 8 bases fit TRBD2. The CDR3 sequence is 12 residues long. Losses at the gene ends were 3 bases for V and 15 bases for J; bases not matched to a gene: 7. CDR3 sequence: CASSFPAGEAFF. CDR3 DNA: TGTGCCAGCAGTTTCCCAGCGGGAGAGGCGTTCTTC.

The chain employs TRBV28 and TRBJ2-3; TRBD2 matches 11 bases. J gave up 2 bases and V 2 bases, and 6 bases lay outside the gene matches. Germline V gene sequence: CDR1 MDHEN, CDR2 SYDVKM. The CDR3 loop spans 17 amino acids. CDR3 amino acids: CASSLRLAGTSTDTQYF. As DNA, the CDR3 is TGTGCCAGCAGTTTAAGACTAGCGGGAACATCCACAGATACGCAGTATTTT. Complete variable domain (other parts from reference TRBV28 and TRBJ2-3): DVKVTQSSRYLVKRTGEKVFLECVQDMDHENMFWYRQDPGLGLRLIYFSYDVKMKEKGDIPEGYSVSREKKERFSLILESASTNQTSMYLCASSLRLAGTSTDTQYFGPGTRLTVL.

The table lists this clonotype with many counts. The J gene is TRBJ2-1, the V gene TRBV3-1; tentatively, D is TRBD2 (5 bases). The CDR3 is 14 residues long. V was trimmed by 4 bases and J by 7 bases, leaving 14 bases between them. Germline assignment: CDR1 LGHDT and CDR2 YNNKEL (reference sequence). The DNA for the CDR3 is TGTGCCAGCAGCCCGAAGCTAGCAAGGAATGAGCAGTTCTTC. Protein: CASSPKLARNEQFF.

This clonotype was seen ten or more times. The rearrangement uses TRBV2 and TRBJ1-2; D gene unclear. In germline, CDR1 is SNHLY, CDR2 FYNNEI. Between the trimmed V and J ends, which lost 2 bases and 7 bases, there was a span of 11 bases. The CDR3 consists of 13 residues. The CDR3 sequence: CASSETTLGGYTF. CDR3 bases: TGTGCCAGCAGTGAAACCACCCTTGGTGGCTACACCTTC.